Each of the 28 T cell receptor beta chains below was sequenced from the same sample in a study of T-cell reconstitution after alpha-beta-depleted transplantation in children. During its preparation, the TCRbeta library received unique molecular identifiers. TCRdb independently ran MiXCR on the PCR reads; one entry per CDR3 protein. This table holds 700,000 to 850,000 distinct CDR3 sequences, 15% to 20% found once. This sample comprised PBMCs, mostly from graft donor cells, obtained 360 days after TCRalphabeta/CD19-depleted stem cell transplant. Receptors were obtained from a male patient younger than 18 who had a stem cell transplant for acute lymphoblastic leukemia, so the T cells may come from the graft donor.

This clonotype came up many times. V and J are TRBV4-2 and TRBJ2-7; possibly TRBD1 or TRBD2 for D (5 bases each). CDR3 length equals 13 residues. The ends were cut back, 3 bases at V and 2 bases at J, with 8 bases in the middle. The germline gives CDR1 LGHNA, CDR2 YNFKEQ. The CDR3 DNA sequence: TGTGCCAGCAGCCACGGGACGACCTACGAGCAGTACTTC. Its protein product is CASSHGTTYEQYF.

This clonotype was counted only a few times. J is TRBJ2-7 and V is TRBV29-1; TRBD2 matches 13 bases. There are 14 residues in the CDR3. J gave up 4 bases and V 7 bases, and 7 bases lay outside the gene matches. Germline loops: CDR1 SQVTM, CDR2 ANQGSEA. Here the CDR3 reads CSARTSGSKYEQYF. As DNA, the CDR3 is TGCAGCGCACGGACTAGCGGGAGCAAGTACGAGCAGTACTTC.

This clonotype was observed a few times. The chain carries TRBV2 and TRBJ2-7; 8 nucleotides agree with TRBD1. The CDR3 contains 14 residues. CDR1 and CDR2 from the germline V gene are SNHLY and FYNNEI. The J segment lost 2 bases and the V segment lost 1 base, leaving 1 base of the junction unmatched. The CDR3 sequence: CASSEETGAYEQYF. In DNA, the CDR3 is TGTGCCAGCAGTGAAGAGACAGGGGCCTACGAGCAGTACTTC.

This chain links TRBV18 with TRBJ1-1; D might be TRBD1 (5 bases). CDR3 size: 15 residues. Germline V lookup: CDR1 KGHSH, CDR2 LQKENI. The V end was cut by 0 bases, the J end by 1 base, with 9 bases between. CDR3 DNA sequence: TGTGCCAGCTCACCACCGGGGCGGCGGAACACTGAAGCTTTCTTT. Protein: CASSPPGRRNTEAFF.

This clonotype was counted many times. Germline and junction disagree at one end, which may indicate a read error. The chain carries TRBV12-3 or TRBV12-4 and TRBJ2-7; TRBD1 matches at 7 bases. CDR3 length: 13 residues. The CDR3 DNA reads as TGCGCCAGCAGCTTGGAGACAGGGTACGAGCAGTACTTC. Amino acid sequence: CASSLETGYEQYF.

This clonotype was seen ten or more times. The chain carries TRBV27 and TRBJ2-7, with TRBD1 identical over 8 bases. CDR3 size: 14 residues. The germline CDR1 and CDR2 sequences are MNHEY and SMNVEV (reference sequence). The V gene end was trimmed by 5 bases and the J gene end by 0 bases; junction bases not matched to a gene: 3. DNA of the CDR3: TGTGCCAGCAGTCCTACAGGGGGCTCCTACGAGCAGTACTTC. Protein: CASSPTGGSYEQYF.

The chain carries TRBV12-3 or TRBV12-4 and TRBJ2-1; weak D call: TRBD1 (5 bases). The CDR3 consists of 15 residues. Trimming cost V 3 bases and J 0 bases, with 9 bases left between them. CDR3 nucleotides: TGTGCCAGCAGTTTCGTAAGGGGCTCCTACAATGAGCAGTTCTTC. This translates into CASSFVRGSYNEQFF.

The V and J genes are TRBV7-2 and TRBJ2-1, with unresolved D. V was clipped by 1 base and J by 9 bases, with 10 bases between them. Per the germline V gene, CDR1 is SGHTA and CDR2 is FQGNSA. This CDR3 spans 13 amino acids. CDR3 sequence reads: CASSLVAKGEQFF. CDR3 sequence (DNA): TGTGCCAGCAGCTTAGTAGCAAAGGGTGAGCAGTTCTTC.

This clonotype turned up a few times. V usage is TRBV5-1 and J usage is TRBJ1-2, with D tentatively TRBD1 (5 bases). This CDR3 has 13 residues. Trimming took 5 bases from V and 0 from J, leaving 8 bases between them. Germline V gene lookup returns CDR1 SGHRS and CDR2 YFSETQ. The CDR3 DNA sequence: TGCGCCAGCAGGTCGACAGCTAACTATGGCTACACCTTC. This sequence encodes CASRSTANYGYTF.

This clonotype was seen a few times. The genes are TRBV7-3 and TRBJ2-7, with D possibly TRBD2 on 6 matching bases. Trimming took 5 bases from V and 5 from J, leaving 16 bases between them. Germline V gene lookup returns CDR1 SGHTA and CDR2 FQGTGA. The CDR3 covers 14 residues. The CDR3 loop is CASSPSGGSDEQYF. The CDR3 region has the DNA TGTGCCAGCAGCCCAAGTGGGGGGAGCGACGAGCAGTACTTC.

At least ten counts were recorded for this clonotype. J is TRBJ1-5 and V is TRBV5-1, with TRBD1 as a possible D gene (5 bases). There are 15 residues in the CDR3. Germline loops: CDR1 SGHRS, CDR2 YFSETQ. Trimming stripped 3 bases from V and 2 bases from J, with 12 bases between. CDR3 sequence reads: CASSSDGQGNQPQHF. The CDR3 region has the DNA TGCGCCAGCAGCTCCGACGGACAAGGCAATCAGCCCCAGCATTTT.

The gene calls are TRBV4-1 and TRBJ2-1; 11 bases are shared with TRBD2. This CDR3 region has 20 residues. Trimming cost V 2 bases and J 0 bases; bases outside gene matches: 12. Germline loops: CDR1 MGHRA, CDR2 YSYEKL. CDR3 nucleotide sequence: TGCGCCAGCAGCCAACCCGGGGTAGCGGGAGGGCCACGCTCCTACAATGAGCAGTTCTTC. It specifies CASSQPGVAGGPRSYNEQFF.

This clonotype has only a few counts. The chain couples TRBV27 to TRBJ2-2; the match to TRBD1 covers 11 bases. After removal of 10 bases from V and 6 bases from J, the junction contained 7 bases not matched to a gene. The CDR3 runs to 14 residues. The germline gives CDR1 MNHEY, CDR2 SMNVEV (reference sequence). The CDR3 DNA reads as TGTGCCACGTCCCGGGACAGGGGGTCCGGGGAGCTGTTTTTT. Protein: CATSRDRGSGELFF.

At least ten counts were recorded for this clonotype. The rearrangement links TRBV6-1 to TRBJ2-1; maybe TRBD2 (5 bases). CDR3 size: 14 residues. Between the trimmed V and J ends, which lost 6 bases and 4 bases, there was a span of 13 bases. Germline V gene lookup returns CDR1 MNHNS and CDR2 SASEGT. The CDR3 DNA reads TGTGCCAGCAGCCAATTCCCGGGGTACAATGAGCAGTTCTTC. Its translation: CASSQFPGYNEQFF.

Only a few counts were recorded for this clonotype. The rearrangement links TRBV11-2 to TRBJ2-7; D may be TRBD1 (5 bases). The V and J ends lost 1 base and 2 bases respectively, with 12 bases between them. Germline-derived CDR1 and CDR2 are SGHAT and FQNNGV. This CDR3 contains 15 residues. The CDR3 sequence: CASSLGQSGPYEQYF. The CDR3 DNA reads as TGTGCCAGCAGCTTAGGACAGTCTGGGCCCTACGAGCAGTACTTC.

The V and J genes are TRBV7-6 and TRBJ2-3; D is unresolved. The CDR3 is made up of 18 amino acids. The V gene's germline CDR1 is SGHVS and CDR2 FNYEAQ. The ends were cut back, 5 bases at V and 0 bases at J, with 21 bases in the middle. CDR3 sequence: CASSPPPLSIASTDTQYF. The CDR3 DNA follows: TGTGCCAGCAGCCCGCCTCCTCTTAGCATCGCTAGCACAGATACGCAGTATTTT.

A few counts support this clonotype. The chain joins TRBV12-3 or TRBV12-4 to TRBJ1-1, with TRBD1 as a possible D gene (6 bases). Trimming stripped 6 bases from V and 4 bases from J, with 15 bases between. The CDR3 has 14 residues. The DNA of the CDR3 is TGTGCCAGCAGCCCGGACAGCTTGGGCACTGAAGCTTTCTTT. This translates into CASSPDSLGTEAFF.

This clonotype was seen many times. This chain links TRBV15 with TRBJ2-1; unclear D gene. Germline CDR1 LNHNV, CDR2 YYDKDF (reference sequence). The CDR3 spans 13 residues. V was trimmed by 2 bases and J by 4 bases, leaving 6 bases between them. The CDR3 loop is CATSRHYYNEQFF. CDR3 bases: TGTGCCACCAGCAGACACTATTACAATGAGCAGTTCTTC. Drawing the rest from reference TRBV15 and TRBJ2-1, the complete variable domain is DAMVIQNPRYQVTQFGKPVTLSCSQTLNHNVMYWYQQKSSQAPKLLFHYYDKDFNNEADTPDNFQSRRPNTSFCFLDIRSPGLGDTAMYLCATSRHYYNEQFFGPGTRLTVL.

V usage is TRBV27 and J usage is TRBJ2-5; possibly TRBD2 for D (5 bases). This CDR3 comprises 14 residues. Trimming shortened V by 4 bases and J by 9 bases, and 18 bases separated the two germline ends. The germline CDR1 and CDR2 sequences are MNHEY and SMNVEV (reference sequence). In DNA, the CDR3 is TGTGCCAGCAGTTCCCCTCGGGATCCGGAGGCCCAGTACTTC. It is translated as CASSSPRDPEAQYF.

This chain joins TRBV4-1 and TRBJ2-7; perhaps TRBD1 as D (6 bases). The CDR3 runs 12 residues. Trimming pared 7 bases from V and 1 base from J, leaving 8 bases between. CDR1 is MGHRA and CDR2 is YSYEKL in the germline V gene. CDR3 nucleotide sequence: TGCGCCAGCAAGGGGACATCCTACGAGCAGTACTTC. Translated, it gives CASKGTSYEQYF.

The gene calls are TRBV12-5 and TRBJ2-7; the D is unclear. The CDR3 runs 14 residues. Trimming removed 6 bases from V and 0 bases from J, with 12 bases in between. Germline V gene sequence: CDR1 LGHNT, CDR2 FRNRAP. The CDR3 reads CASGPEVNSYEQYF. In DNA form, the CDR3 reads TGTGCTAGTGGCCCTGAAGTAAACTCCTACGAGCAGTACTTC.

The V gene is TRBV6-1, the J gene TRBJ2-4; 7 bases align to TRBD1. The germline gives CDR1 MNHNS, CDR2 SASEGT. The CDR3 totals 14 residues. V lost 6 bases to trimming and J lost 2 bases; unmatched junction nucleotides: 4. CDR3 in amino acids: CASRSQGSKNIQYF. The CDR3 region has the DNA TGTGCCAGCAGGTCACAGGGGTCCAAAAACATTCAGTACTTC.

In its sample, this clonotype was seen a few times. V usage is TRBV7-6 and J usage is TRBJ2-1, with 11 bases aligning to TRBD2. Germline V gene sequence: CDR1 SGHVS, CDR2 FNYEAQ. This CDR3 contains 19 residues. With V trimmed by 0 bases and J by 6 bases, 13 bases remained unmatched. CDR3 residues: CASSLAITLLAGDGNEQFF. The CDR3 region has the DNA TGTGCCAGCAGCTTAGCCATTACCTTACTAGCGGGAGATGGCAATGAGCAGTTCTTC.

The rearrangement joins TRBV3-1 to TRBJ1-3; D gene ambiguous. V was clipped by 8 bases and J by 0 bases, with 11 bases between them. The CDR3 length is 14 residues. Germline-derived CDR1 and CDR2 are LGHDT and YNNKEL (reference sequence). The CDR3 here is CASRREPSGNTIYF. Written as DNA, the CDR3 is TGTGCCAGCCGCCGGGAACCCTCTGGAAACACCATATATTTT.

This clonotype was observed a handful of times. The chain uses TRBV7-2 and TRBJ2-5, with a tentative D call TRBD2 (5 bases). V was pared by 0 bases and J by 0 bases, with 11 bases between. The CDR3 contains 16 residues. Germline CDR1 SGHTA, CDR2 FQGNSA. The CDR3 DNA sequence: TGTGCCAGCAGCTTAGCGTGGTGGGAGAACCAAGAGACCCAGTACTTC. This codes for CASSLAWWENQETQYF.

This clonotype has more than one count but fewer than ten. This chain joins TRBV9 and TRBJ2-7; D not resolved. Germline V gene lookup returns CDR1 SGDLS and CDR2 YYNGEE. Trimming took off 4 bases at V and 3 bases at J, with 11 bases between the two ends. This CDR3 is built from 13 residues. This chain's CDR3 is CASSFRPLYEQYF. CDR3 DNA sequence: TGTGCCAGCAGCTTCCGCCCCCTCTACGAGCAGTACTTC.

The rearrangement joins TRBV29-1 to TRBJ2-2, with D hard to call. The length of the CDR3 is 13 residues. V lost 3 bases and J 5 bases, leaving 10 bases between the germline ends. CDR1 and CDR2 from the germline V gene are SQVTM and ANQGSEA. The CDR3 DNA follows: TGCAGCGTTGACAGCTACGGGACCGGGGAGCTGTTTTTT. Residues: CSVDSYGTGELFF.

CDR3 sequence (DNA): TGTGCCAGCAGCAACCCCCAGGGAAACACAGATACGCAGTATTTT. The encoded protein is CASSNPQGNTDTQYF. J is TRBJ2-3 and V is TRBV7-6; D is possibly TRBD1 (5 bases). Germline lookup yields CDR1 SGHVS and CDR2 FNYEAQ. There are 15 residues in the CDR3. V lost 5 bases to trimming and J lost 2 bases, with 14 bases between them.